This TCR beta chain comes out of a study of patients and donors after allogeneic stem cell transplantation. In germline, CDR1 is SGHAT, CDR2 FQNNGV. CDR3 length equals 16 residues. V was cut by 5 bases and J by 5 bases, with 18 bases left in between. TCRdb reprocessed the RT-PCR reads via MiXCR and lists one record per CDR3 protein. Among 200,000 to 250,000 distinct CDR3 sequences listed, around an eighth were seen once. This receptor was obtained from a human donor who was either an allogeneic HSCT recipient or a stem cell or donor lymphocyte infusion donor (not recorded which). It is not recorded whose cells these are; they may come from a transplant donor. The genes are TRBV11-2 and TRBJ2-2, with a possible D match to TRBD2 (5 bases). Sequencing was done on a sample of blood, either unsorted or a sorted T cell fraction (not recorded which). The CDR3 is CASSPNRARGTGELFF. CDR3 coding DNA: TGTGCCAGCAGCCCAAATAGGGCTCGCGGGACCGGGGAGCTGTTTTTT. Full variable domain (remainder filled in from reference TRBV11-2 and TRBJ2-2): EAGVAQSPRYKIIEKRQSVAFWCNPISGHATLYWYQQILGQGPKLLIQFQNNGVVDDSQLPKDRFSAERLKGVDSTLKIQPAKLEDSAVYLCASSPNRARGTGELFFGEGSRLTVL.